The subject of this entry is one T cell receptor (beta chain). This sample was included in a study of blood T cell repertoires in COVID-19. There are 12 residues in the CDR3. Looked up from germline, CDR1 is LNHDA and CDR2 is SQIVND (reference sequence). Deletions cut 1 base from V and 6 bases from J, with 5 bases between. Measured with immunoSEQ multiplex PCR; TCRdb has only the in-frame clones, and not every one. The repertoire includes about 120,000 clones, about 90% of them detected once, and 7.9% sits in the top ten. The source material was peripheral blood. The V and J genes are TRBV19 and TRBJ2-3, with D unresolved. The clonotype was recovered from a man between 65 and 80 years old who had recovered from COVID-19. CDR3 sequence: CASSIVRDTQYF. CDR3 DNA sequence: TGTGCCAGTAGTATAGTTCGGGATACGCAGTATTTT.